This TCR beta chain was sequenced during a study of shared clonotypes between healthy human individuals (TCRdb year 2020). Study-level background: The cohort included a few men and two women between 18 and 49 years of age. Per donor, three plates each were used for CD4 naive and CD4 memory, two for CD8 naive, and one for CD8 memory. Blood TCR repertoires of about five healthy adults were deeply sequenced to estimate repertoire size and the extent of clonotype sharing between individuals. To increase sequencing depth and limit assay-specific biases, different laboratories used diverse techniques to prepare libraries and sequence TCR repertoires. Between about 0.85 and 8.9 billion PBMCs per donor were obtained by leukapheresis.

Measured from the cysteine to the phenylalanine, the CDR3 is 14 residues long. Of the read, only the CDR3 DNA is kept; its 42 bases are in frame from base 1. Based on the germline V gene (reference sequence), the CDR1 and CDR2 sequences are SGHNT and YYREEE. At the junction V is shortened by 4 bases and J by 4 bases, with 11 bases in between. Here is what the overall study found, with its caveats: Sampling was restricted to blood, and TCR repertoires in tissue are likely to differ from TCR repertoires in blood. The small number of donors limited the genetic and exposure-history diversity represented. Even with the large sequencing depth, rarefaction of the sorted-subset datasets indicated that sequencing was incomplete. Based on pairwise subsampling, the degree of clonotype sharing among donors was expected to be affected by sequencing depth. Higher generation probabilities were observed for clonotypes shared by all four sorted-subset donors than for non-shared clonotypes. When four donors were compared, the shared fraction of clonotypes was around 4.6% for naive CD4, around 3.6% for naive CD8, more than 2% for memory CD4, and roughly 0.43% for memory CD8. Larger estimated clonotype richness was generally found for naive subsets than for memory subsets.

With respect to this clone: Its target antigen remains unknown. No quality values exist for individual bases; no much larger clone is one base distant.

Using the deep immunoSEQ assay, TCR CDR3 regions were amplified from genomic DNA by multiplex PCR. For each cell subset, the extracted genomic DNA was distributed evenly across all wells of several immunoSEQ 96-well plates, and each plate served as one replicate. Each replicate PCR for sorted subsets received approximately 220 ng genomic DNA, equal to about 30,000 T cell genomes. Purified libraries were measured with a Qubit 3.0 fluorometer, size-checked on a Bioanalyzer 2100, and measured again with the KAPA Library Quantification kit. A separate single-read 150-cycle Illumina NextSeq 550 flow cell was used to sequence each immunoSEQ 96-well plate. Per the source publication's procedure: Because only junctional sequences without quality scores were contained in the immunoSEQ output, filtering matching that applied to full-length reads could not be performed. Sequences were annotated with PyIR, a Python wrapper for IgBLAST v1.9, and V/J genes and CDR3 were assigned using IMGT germline references. Reads were filtered out if the reads had weak V/J assignments (E-value above 1e-6), no CDR3, stop codons, out-of-frame junctions, or ambiguous translated residues. V3J clonotypes were defined as sequences sharing the same inferred V gene, J gene, and CDR3 amino acid sequence. Percentage overlap between repertoires was calculated by dividing the number of shared unique clonotypes by the size of the smaller repertoire. RTK rarefaction, the Chao1 estimator, and Recon v2.1 estimates of unobserved clonotypes were used to assess repertoire richness. For all TCRbeta clonotypes obtained by the gDNA method from a few donors, generation probabilities were computed with OLGA. Entries here come from immuneACCESS through TCRdb and include only in-frame sequences with V and J called. Some clones fail to appear in such tables; in the studies checked, an unresolved V gene covers under half of the shortfall, and the cause of the remainder is unknown. V and J calls and clone size follow that table, whereas D and trimming were derived from the DNA. In this sample the table shows around 990,000 clones, about 72% of which occur a single time. Jointly, the top ten make up 0.89% of the sample.

Healthy HIV-negative adults with no recently reported acute infections or vaccinations were included as donors. Every donor was a Caucasian adult living in Nashville, Tennessee, USA. CD4+ T cells were enriched by magnetic negative selection; naive cells were then positively selected on CD45RA, and the negative fraction formed the memory subset. After blood collection by leukapheresis, PBMCs were isolated using Ficoll-Histopaque density gradient centrifugation and then cryopreserved in the vapor phase of liquid nitrogen. Purity and quantity of every magnetically sorted T cell population were checked by analytical flow cytometry. From each sorted fraction, genomic DNA was isolated and quantified by UV absorbance on a Nanodrop 2000c.

The origin of this receptor is a man younger than 35 in good health. Some clones in this sample may be carry-over from other donors' samples. The specimen sequenced was memory CD4+ T cells from PBMCs. The sample's cell subset or site, from its label and the paper: CD45RA-negative fraction. The sequence joins TRBV5-4 to TRBJ1-4, with no confidently assigned D gene. The bases are TGTGCCAGCAGCCGGGCGGACGTTAATGAAAAACTGTTTTTT. It encodes CASSRADVNEKLFF.